This T cell receptor beta chain is from a study of cytomegalovirus exposure and HLA in healthy donors. The PCR ran on 60 Vbeta and 13 Jbeta primers. Produced via immunoSEQ multiplex PCR; TCRdb's table is partial and in-frame only. The profile shows about 180,000 clones, 77% of them singletons. This CDR3 has 15 residues. V was shortened by 8 bases and J by 4 bases, with 17 bases between the two germline ends. The V gene's germline CDR1 is LGHNA and CDR2 YNFKEQ. The sample was PBMCs. The chain carries TRBV4-2 and TRBJ1-4; D remains ambiguous. The TCR originated in a woman in her sixties in good health and CMV-seropositive. The CDR3 DNA reads TGTGCCAGCCTCCGTGCTGGGCTCCTTAATGAAAAACTGTTTTTT. Protein product: CASLRAGLLNEKLFF.